Below are 8 T cell receptor beta chains sequenced from a single sample in a study of neurological immune-mediated disorders. TCRdb redid the calling of the 5' RACE reads with MiXCR, one entry per CDR3 protein. Of some 120,000 distinct CDR3 sequences listed, approximately 3.2% are singletons. Sequences were obtained from PBMCs. The receptors here all came from a woman in her 30s with multiple sclerosis.

This clonotype was counted ten times or more. The rearrangement uses TRBV28 and TRBJ1-1; D possibly corresponds to TRBD1 (5 bases). The V and J ends lost 5 bases and 0 bases respectively, with 19 bases between them. The CDR3 covers 17 residues. Germline V gives CDR1 MDHEN, CDR2 SYDVKM. Here the CDR3 DNA reads TGTGCCAGCAGTCGGGGGGACGTACCATCTATGAACACTGAAGCTTTCTTT. Its translation is CASSRGDVPSMNTEAFF. The variable domain in full, with the rest retrieved from reference TRBV28 and TRBJ1-1, is DVKVTQSSRYLVKRTGEKVFLECVQDMDHENMFWYRQDPGLGLRLIYFSYDVKMKEKGDIPEGYSVSREKKERFSLILESASTNQTSMYLCASSRGDVPSMNTEAFFGQGTRLTVV.

This clonotype occurred many times. The chain joins TRBV20-1 to TRBJ2-3, with 10 nucleotides matching TRBD1. The ends lost 5 bases at V and 1 base at J; junction bases unmatched: 3. Germline loops: CDR1 DFQATT, CDR2 SNEGSKA (reference sequence). The CDR3 has 14 residues. CDR3 sequence reads: CSAGGTGGTDTQYF. In DNA form, the CDR3 reads TGCAGTGCTGGAGGGACAGGGGGCACAGATACGCAGTATTTT.

This clonotype was found many times. The chain combines TRBV29-1 with TRBJ1-1, with unresolved D. V shed 4 bases and J shed 7 bases, with 22 bases lying between them. The length of the CDR3 is 15 residues. Germline values: CDR1 SQVTM, CDR2 ANQGSEA. The CDR3 DNA sequence: TGCAGCGTTGTCTTTGGCGGTATAAGAGGCAGTGAAGCTTTCTTT. Its translation is CSVVFGGIRGSEAFF.

This clonotype was detected many times. V usage is TRBV20-1 and J usage is TRBJ2-5; 8 positions agree with TRBD2. The CDR3 covers 16 residues. Per germline, CDR1 DFQATT and CDR2 SNEGSKA (reference sequence). The V gene end was trimmed by 3 bases and the J gene end by 2 bases; junction bases not matched to a gene: 11. In DNA form, the CDR3 reads TGCAGTGCTAGTGGGTGGACTAGCAAGCTACAAGAGACCCAGTACTTC. Protein product: CSASGWTSKLQETQYF.

Ten or more counts support this clonotype. The genes are TRBV5-6 and TRBJ2-1; 10 bases match TRBD2. CDR3 length: 17 residues. Germline-derived CDR1 and CDR2 are SGHDT and YYEEEE. Unmatched junction bases numbered 11, after V lost 4 bases and J lost 4 bases. Here the CDR3 reads CASSPWSGLAVYNEQFF. The CDR3 nucleotides are TGTGCCAGCAGCCCATGGAGCGGACTAGCGGTTTACAATGAGCAGTTCTTC. Full variable domain (outside the CDR3, taken from reference TRBV5-6 and TRBJ2-1): DAGVTQSPTHLIKTRGQQVTLRCSPKSGHDTVSWYQQALGQGPQFIFQYYEEEERQRGNFPDRFSGHQFPNYSSELNVNALLLGDSALYLCASSPWSGLAVYNEQFFGPGTRLTVL.

This clonotype appeared many times. The chain carries TRBV20-1 and TRBJ2-4; D remains ambiguous. CDR3 length: 15 amino acids. The V gene lost 3 bases and the J gene lost 0 bases, with 12 bases spanning the gap. Germline assignment: CDR1 DFQATT and CDR2 SNEGSKA (reference sequence). This CDR3 is CSASSHSLAKNIQYF. As DNA, the CDR3 is TGCAGTGCTAGTTCGCATTCACTAGCCAAAAACATTCAGTACTTC.

Only a few counts were recorded for this clonotype. J is TRBJ2-2 and V is TRBV5-5, with D possibly called TRBD1 or TRBD2 (5 bases each). V gave up 4 bases and J gave up 4 bases, with 17 bases separating them. This CDR3 has 16 amino acids. Germline-derived CDR1 and CDR2 are SGHKS and YYEKEE (reference sequence). The DNA of the CDR3 is TGTGCCAGCAGCCCTGGTTGGGGCGCGGGCACCGGGGAGCTGTTTTTT. It codes for CASSPGWGAGTGELFF.

This clonotype came up many times. V gene TRBV5-5 combines with J gene TRBJ2-5; 9 positions match TRBD2. Germline CDR1 SGHKS, CDR2 YYEKEE (reference sequence). V lost 4 bases to trimming and J lost 2 bases; unmatched junction nucleotides: 6. The CDR3 is 15 amino acids. The CDR3 nucleotides read TGTGCCAGCAGCCCTCTAGCGGGGCTACAAGAGACCCAGTACTTC. This sequence encodes CASSPLAGLQETQYF.